A single sample is the source of the 10 T cell receptor beta chains below, sequenced in a study of tumor-infiltrating lymphocytes in primary liver carcinoma. The study co-extracted DNA and RNA from around 20-30 mg of unsorted bulk tissue. Researchers generated TCR beta cDNA from 500 to 600 ng of total RNA, relying on a constant-region primer. Libraries covering TCR beta were generated through three nested multiplex PCR rounds (using a slightly modified ARM-PCR). Primers for the first two PCR rounds were TRBV1-TRBV30 forward primers and a C-beta reverse primer (approximately 10 cycles per round). One entry per CDR3 protein results from TCRdb running MiXCR on the multiplex PCR reads. There are over 100,000 distinct CDR3 sequences in the sample; around 70% occur only once, and over 6.5% lies in the top ten. Material for sequencing was tumor-adjacent normal liver tissue. The receptors shown here come from a woman aged 60-75 years with primary liver carcinoma and hepatitis B virus infection.

This clonotype turned up a few times. The V gene is TRBV19, the J gene TRBJ2-2, with 8 bases aligning to TRBD2. CDR3 size: 16 residues. The V and J ends lost 7 bases and 0 bases, in that order; junction bases with no gene match: 7. Germline V lookup: CDR1 LNHDA, CDR2 SQIVND (reference sequence). The CDR3 DNA sequence: TGTGCCAGTACCCCGCGGGGGGCGCCGAACACCGGGGAGCTGTTTTTT. Translating it yields CASTPRGAPNTGELFF.

Note on this clonotype: One junction end does not reproduce the germline sequence, and a read error may be involved. The rearrangement joins TRBV6-5 to TRBJ1-1; weak D call: TRBD1 (5 bases). This CDR3 has 14 amino acids. CDR1 MNHEY and CDR2 SVGAGI come from the germline V gene. This chain's CDR3 is CASSYPRGDTEAFF. The CDR3 DNA is TGTGCTAGCAGTTACCCTCGGGGCGACACTGAAGCTTTCTTT.

This clonotype has ten or more counts. This chain connects TRBV6-1 to TRBJ1-6; TRBD1 is a possible D gene (6 bases). There are 14 residues in the CDR3. Trimming shortened V by 7 bases and J by 7 bases, and 14 bases separated the two germline ends. Germline CDR1 MNHNS, CDR2 SASEGT. CDR3 region: CASTRGAENSPLHF. The CDR3 nucleotides read TGTGCCAGCACCCGGGGGGCGGAGAATTCACCCCTCCACTTT.

This clonotype came up once. This chain links TRBV29-1 with TRBJ2-1; 10 positions match TRBD2. This CDR3 has 14 amino acids. Per the germline V gene, CDR1 is SQVTM and CDR2 is ANQGSEA. V lost 7 bases, J lost 2 bases, and 5 bases stayed unmatched. CDR3 in amino acids: CSALAGVAYNEQFF. The DNA for the CDR3 is TGCAGCGCTCTAGCGGGAGTAGCCTACAATGAGCAGTTCTTC.

The chain has TRBV12-3 or TRBV12-4 and TRBJ2-7; no firm D call. The germline V and J ends were trimmed by 2 bases and 7 bases, with 12 bases remaining between them. This CDR3 spans 13 amino acids. The CDR3 nucleotides are TGTGCCAGCAGTTTAATTGTAGGGTATGAGCAGTACTTC. Protein product: CASSLIVGYEQYF.

On this clonotype: Sequence at one end of the junction differs from germline and may be a read error. The gene calls are TRBV7-8 and TRBJ2-1, with 11 positions matching TRBD2. The CDR3 length is 18 residues. Germline V gene lookup returns CDR1 SGHVS and CDR2 FQNEAQ. The DNA for the CDR3 is TGTACCAGCAGCTCCAGGGTGCTAGCGGGGGGTACCTACAATGAGCAGTTCTTC. It translates to CTSSSRVLAGGTYNEQFF.

The V call is TRBV29-1, the J call TRBJ2-7; D tentatively fits TRBD1 or TRBD2 (7 bases each). The germline V and J ends were trimmed by 6 bases and 5 bases, with 17 bases remaining between them. CDR3 length: 13 residues. Germline loops: CDR1 SQVTM, CDR2 ANQGSEA. In DNA, the CDR3 is TGCAGCGTCGAGAGGGGGCTAGCGGACGAGCAGTACTTC. This gives the protein CSVERGLADEQYF.

Comment on this clonotype: A much more abundant neighbour one base away suggests this may be a read error. This chain joins TRBV30 and TRBJ1-1; TRBD1 matches 9 bases. The J segment lost 4 bases and the V segment lost 4 bases, leaving 4 bases of the junction unmatched. CDR1 GTSNPN and CDR2 SVGIG come from the germline V gene (reference sequence). The length of the CDR3 is 13 residues. The CDR3 sequence is CAWMTGGVTEAFF. CDR3 nucleotide sequence: TGTGCCTGGATGACAGGGGGAGTCACTGAAGCTTTCTTT.

The chain carries TRBV6-6 and TRBJ1-2; D remains unclear. The V gene's germline CDR1 is MNHNY and CDR2 SVGAGI (reference sequence). This CDR3 is 13 amino acids long. V lost 7 bases and J lost 6, with 15 bases in between. The DNA for the CDR3 is TGTGCCAGCACTTTTATAAGCAACAATGGCTACACCTTC. Translating gives CASTFISNNGYTF.

This clonotype was counted a single time. One end of the junction varies from germline; a read error may be responsible. The chain recombines TRBV6-2 or TRBV6-3 with TRBJ2-5, with 10 nucleotides matching TRBD2. Germline loops: CDR1 MNHEY, CDR2 SVGEGT. The CDR3 is 16 amino acids. CDR3 protein: CTSSTGLAGEQETQYF. CDR3 nucleotide sequence: TGTACCAGCAGTACTGGGCTAGCGGGGGAACAAGAGACCCAATACTTC.